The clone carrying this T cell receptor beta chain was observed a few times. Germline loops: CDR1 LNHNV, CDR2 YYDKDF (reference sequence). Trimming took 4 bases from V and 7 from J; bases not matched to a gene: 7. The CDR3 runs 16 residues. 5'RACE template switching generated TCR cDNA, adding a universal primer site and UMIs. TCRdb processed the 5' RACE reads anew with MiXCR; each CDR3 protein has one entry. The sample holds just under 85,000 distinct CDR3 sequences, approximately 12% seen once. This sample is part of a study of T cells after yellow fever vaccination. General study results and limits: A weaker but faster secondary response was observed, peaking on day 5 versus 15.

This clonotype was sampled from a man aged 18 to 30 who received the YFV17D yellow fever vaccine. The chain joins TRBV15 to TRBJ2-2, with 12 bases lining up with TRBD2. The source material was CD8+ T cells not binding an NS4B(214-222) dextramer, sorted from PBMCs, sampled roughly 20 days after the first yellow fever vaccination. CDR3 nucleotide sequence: TGTGCCACCAGCACTGGACTAGCGGGAATTTTCGGGGAGCTGTTTTTT. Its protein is CATSTGLAGIFGELFF.